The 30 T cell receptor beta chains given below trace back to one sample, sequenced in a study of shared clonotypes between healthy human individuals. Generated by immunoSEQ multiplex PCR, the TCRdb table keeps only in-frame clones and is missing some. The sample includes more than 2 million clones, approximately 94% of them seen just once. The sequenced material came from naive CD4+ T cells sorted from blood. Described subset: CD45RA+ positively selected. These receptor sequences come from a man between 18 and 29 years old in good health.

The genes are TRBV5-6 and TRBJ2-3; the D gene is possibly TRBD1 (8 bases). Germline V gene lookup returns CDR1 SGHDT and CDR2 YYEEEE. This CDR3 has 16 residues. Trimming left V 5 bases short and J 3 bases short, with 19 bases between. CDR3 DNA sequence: TGTGCCAGCAGACTGATAGACAGGGGAGGGACAGATACGCAGTATTTT. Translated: CASRLIDRGGTDTQYF.

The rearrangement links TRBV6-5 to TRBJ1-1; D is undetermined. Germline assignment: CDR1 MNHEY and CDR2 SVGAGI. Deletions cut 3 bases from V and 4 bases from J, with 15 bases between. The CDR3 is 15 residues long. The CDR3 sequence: CASSYAPGIATEAFF. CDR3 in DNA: TGTGCCAGCAGTTATGCCCCCGGGATTGCCACTGAAGCTTTCTTT.

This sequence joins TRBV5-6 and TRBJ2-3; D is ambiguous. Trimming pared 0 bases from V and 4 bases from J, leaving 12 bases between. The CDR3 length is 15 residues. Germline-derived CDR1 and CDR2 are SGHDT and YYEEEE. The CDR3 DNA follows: TGTGCCAGCAGCTTGGGTCCAGTTAGCTCAGATACGCAGTATTTT. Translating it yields CASSLGPVSSDTQYF.

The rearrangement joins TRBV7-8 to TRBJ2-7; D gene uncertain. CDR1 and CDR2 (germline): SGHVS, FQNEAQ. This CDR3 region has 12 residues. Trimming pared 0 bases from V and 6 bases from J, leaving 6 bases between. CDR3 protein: CASSLASGEQYF. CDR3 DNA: TGTGCCAGCAGCTTAGCGAGTGGCGAGCAGTACTTC.

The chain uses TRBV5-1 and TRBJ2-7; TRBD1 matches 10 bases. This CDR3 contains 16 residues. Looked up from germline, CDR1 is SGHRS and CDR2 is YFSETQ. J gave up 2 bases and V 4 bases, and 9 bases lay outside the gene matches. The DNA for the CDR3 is TGCGCCAGCAGCCCGGCCGCGGGACAGGGGACCTACGAGCAGTACTTC. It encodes CASSPAAGQGTYEQYF.

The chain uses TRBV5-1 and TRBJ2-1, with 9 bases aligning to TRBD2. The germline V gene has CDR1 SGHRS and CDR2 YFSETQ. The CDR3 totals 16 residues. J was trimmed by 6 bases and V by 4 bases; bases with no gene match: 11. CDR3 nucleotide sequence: TGCGCCAGCAGCATTCCTGAAGGCGGGGGGGCCAATGAGCAGTTCTTC. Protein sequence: CASSIPEGGGANEQFF.

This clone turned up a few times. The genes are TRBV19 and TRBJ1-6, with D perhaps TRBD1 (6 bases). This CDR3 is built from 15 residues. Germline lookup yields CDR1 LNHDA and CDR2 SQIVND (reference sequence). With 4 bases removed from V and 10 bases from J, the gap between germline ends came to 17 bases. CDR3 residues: CASSTRTGSGSPLHF. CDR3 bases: TGTGCCAGTAGTACCAGAACAGGGTCGGGATCACCCCTCCACTTT.

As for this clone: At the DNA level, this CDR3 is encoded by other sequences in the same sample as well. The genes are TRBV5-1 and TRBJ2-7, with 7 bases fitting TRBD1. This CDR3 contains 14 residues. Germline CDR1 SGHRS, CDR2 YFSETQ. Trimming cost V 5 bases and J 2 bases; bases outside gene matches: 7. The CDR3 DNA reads TGCGCCAGCAGTCCCGGGACAGTCGCCTACGAGCAGTACTTC. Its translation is CASSPGTVAYEQYF.

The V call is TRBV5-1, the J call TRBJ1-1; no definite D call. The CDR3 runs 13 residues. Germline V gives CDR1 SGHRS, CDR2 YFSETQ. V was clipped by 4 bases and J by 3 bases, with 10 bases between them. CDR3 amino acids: CASSTGQDTEAFF. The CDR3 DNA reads TGCGCCAGCAGCACCGGTCAAGACACTGAAGCTTTCTTT.

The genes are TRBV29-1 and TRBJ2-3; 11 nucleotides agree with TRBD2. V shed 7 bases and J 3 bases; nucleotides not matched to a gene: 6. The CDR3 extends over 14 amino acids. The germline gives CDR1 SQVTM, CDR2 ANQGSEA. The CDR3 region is CSGSLAGGTDTQYF. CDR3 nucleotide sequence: TGCAGCGGGAGTCTAGCGGGGGGAACAGATACGCAGTATTTT.

The CDR3 bases are TGTGCCAGCAGCTCCCAGACAGACCAACTTGCGGACCGGGGCGAGCAGTACTTC. Encoded protein: CASSSQTDQLADRGEQYF. The V gene is TRBV5-4, the J gene TRBJ2-7; either TRBD1 or TRBD2 may supply D (5 bases each). CDR1 SGHNT and CDR2 YYREEE come from the germline V gene (reference sequence). This CDR3 is built from 18 residues. Trimming cost V 3 bases and J 6 bases, with 28 bases left between them.

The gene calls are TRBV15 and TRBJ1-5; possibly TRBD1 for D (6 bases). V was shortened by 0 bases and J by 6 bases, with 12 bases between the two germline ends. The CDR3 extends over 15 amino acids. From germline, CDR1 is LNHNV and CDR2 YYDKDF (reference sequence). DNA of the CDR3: TGTGCCACCAGCAGAGACCGACAGGCCGGTCAGCCCCAGCATTTT. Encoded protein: CATSRDRQAGQPQHF.

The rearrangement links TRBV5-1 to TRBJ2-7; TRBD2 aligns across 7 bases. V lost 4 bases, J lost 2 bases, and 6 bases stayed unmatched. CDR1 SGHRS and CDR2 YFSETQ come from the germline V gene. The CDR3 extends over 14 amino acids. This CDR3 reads CASSRGEFTYEQYF. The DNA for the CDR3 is TGCGCCAGCAGCCGGGGGGAATTTACCTACGAGCAGTACTTC.

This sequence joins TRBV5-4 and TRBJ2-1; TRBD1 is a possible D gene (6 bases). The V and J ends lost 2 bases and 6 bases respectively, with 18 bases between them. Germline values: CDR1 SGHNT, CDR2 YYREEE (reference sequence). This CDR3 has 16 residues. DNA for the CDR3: TGTGCCAGCAGCTTAGGGGGTCGGGATCGTGGCAATGAGCAGTTCTTC. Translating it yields CASSLGGRDRGNEQFF.

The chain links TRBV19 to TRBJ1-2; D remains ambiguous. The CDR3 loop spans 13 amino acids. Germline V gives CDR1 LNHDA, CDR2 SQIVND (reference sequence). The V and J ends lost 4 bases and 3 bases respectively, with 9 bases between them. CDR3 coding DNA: TGTGCCAGTAGTACTCTCCAGGACTATGGCTACACCTTC. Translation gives CASSTLQDYGYTF. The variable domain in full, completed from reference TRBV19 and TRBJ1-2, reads DGGITQSPKYLFRKEGQNVTLSCEQNLNHDAMYWYRQDPGQGLRLIYYSQIVNDFQKGDIAEGYSVSREKKESFPLTVTSAQKNPTAFYLCASSTLQDYGYTFGSGTRLTVV.

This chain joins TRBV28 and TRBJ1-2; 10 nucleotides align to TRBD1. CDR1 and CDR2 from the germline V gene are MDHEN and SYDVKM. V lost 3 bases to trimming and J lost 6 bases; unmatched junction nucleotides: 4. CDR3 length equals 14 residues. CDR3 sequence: CASSLDRGIDGYTF. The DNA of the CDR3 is TGTGCCAGCAGTTTGGACAGGGGGATAGATGGCTACACCTTC.

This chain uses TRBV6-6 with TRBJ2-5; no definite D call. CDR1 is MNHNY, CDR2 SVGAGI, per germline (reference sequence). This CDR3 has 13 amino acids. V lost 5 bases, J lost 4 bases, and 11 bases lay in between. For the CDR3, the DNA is TGTGCCAGCAGTAACCCGGGTGGAGAGACCCAGTACTTC. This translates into CASSNPGGETQYF.

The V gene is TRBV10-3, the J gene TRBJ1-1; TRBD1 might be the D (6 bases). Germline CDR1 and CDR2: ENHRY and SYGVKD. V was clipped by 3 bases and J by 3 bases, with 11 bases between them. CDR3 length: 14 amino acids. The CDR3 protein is CAISDSRGDTEAFF. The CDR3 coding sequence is TGTGCCATCAGTGACTCCAGGGGAGACACTGAAGCTTTCTTT.

The CDR3 sequence: CASSQDLREPYEQYF. The DNA of the CDR3 is TGTGCCAGCAGCCAAGATTTGCGGGAGCCCTACGAGCAGTACTTC. This sequence joins TRBV4-2 and TRBJ2-7; 7 nucleotides agree with TRBD2. The ends lost 0 bases at V and 2 bases at J; junction bases unmatched: 4. The V gene's germline CDR1 is LGHNA and CDR2 YNFKEQ. This CDR3 is 15 amino acids long.

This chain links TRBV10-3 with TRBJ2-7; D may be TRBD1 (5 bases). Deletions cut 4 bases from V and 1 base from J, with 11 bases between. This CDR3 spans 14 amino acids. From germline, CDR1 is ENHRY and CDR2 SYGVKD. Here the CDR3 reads CAISGGLKSYEQYF. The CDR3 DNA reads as TGTGCCATCAGTGGGGGCCTGAAGTCCTACGAGCAGTACTTC.

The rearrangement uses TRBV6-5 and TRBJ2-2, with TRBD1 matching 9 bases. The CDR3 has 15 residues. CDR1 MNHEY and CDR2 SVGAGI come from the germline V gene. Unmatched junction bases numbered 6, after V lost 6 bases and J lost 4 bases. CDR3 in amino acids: CASRPGTGSTGELFF. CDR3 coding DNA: TGTGCCAGCAGGCCCGGGACAGGGAGCACCGGGGAGCTGTTTTTT.

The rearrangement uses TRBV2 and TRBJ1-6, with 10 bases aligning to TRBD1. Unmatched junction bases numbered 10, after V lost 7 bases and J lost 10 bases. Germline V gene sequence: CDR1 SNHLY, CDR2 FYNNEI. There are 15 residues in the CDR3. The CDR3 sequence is CASTWGQGIGSPLHF. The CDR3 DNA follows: TGTGCCAGCACCTGGGGACAGGGGATAGGATCACCCCTCCACTTT.

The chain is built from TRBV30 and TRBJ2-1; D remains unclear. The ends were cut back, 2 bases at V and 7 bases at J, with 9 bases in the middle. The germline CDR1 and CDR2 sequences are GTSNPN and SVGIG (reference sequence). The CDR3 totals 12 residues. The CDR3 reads CAWSLGLNEQFF. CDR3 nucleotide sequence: TGTGCCTGGAGTCTAGGGTTGAATGAGCAGTTCTTC.

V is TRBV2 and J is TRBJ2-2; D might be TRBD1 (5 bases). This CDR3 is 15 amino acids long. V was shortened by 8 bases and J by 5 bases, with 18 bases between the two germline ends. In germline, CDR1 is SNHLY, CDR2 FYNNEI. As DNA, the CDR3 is TGTGCCAGCCACGGCGGAGCCAGGGATACCGGGGAGCTGTTTTTT. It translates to CASHGGARDTGELFF.

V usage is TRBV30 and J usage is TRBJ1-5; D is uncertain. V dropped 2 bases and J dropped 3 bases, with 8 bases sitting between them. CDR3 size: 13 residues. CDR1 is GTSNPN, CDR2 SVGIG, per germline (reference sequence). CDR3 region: CAWSTATNQPQHF. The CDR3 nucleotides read TGTGCCTGGAGTACGGCAACCAATCAGCCCCAGCATTTT.

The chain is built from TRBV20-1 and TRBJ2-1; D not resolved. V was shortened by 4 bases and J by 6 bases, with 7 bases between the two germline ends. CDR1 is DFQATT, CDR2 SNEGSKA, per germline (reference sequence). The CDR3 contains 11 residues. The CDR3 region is CSATRVNEQFF. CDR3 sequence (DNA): TGCAGTGCTACCCGGGTCAATGAGCAGTTCTTC.

The CDR3 DNA sequence: TGCGCCAGCAGCCCGATGAGGTCAGGGGATTGGAACACTGAAGCTTTCTTT. Translation: CASSPMRSGDWNTEAFF. This chain connects TRBV5-1 to TRBJ1-1, with a weak D call TRBD1 (6 bases). This CDR3 is built from 17 residues. Germline V gene sequence: CDR1 SGHRS, CDR2 YFSETQ. Trimming shortened V by 4 bases and J by 1 base, and 20 bases separated the two germline ends.

The CDR3 DNA follows: TGCGCCAGCAGCTTGTTGTCTCCTCCGAAAGAGACCCAGTACTTC. Its protein is CASSLLSPPKETQYF. This chain uses TRBV5-1 with TRBJ2-5; no clear D. Germline V gene data show CDR1 as SGHRS and CDR2 as YFSETQ. Trimming removed 1 base from V and 3 bases from J, with 13 bases in between. This CDR3 is built from 15 residues. The complete variable domain, with remaining parts taken from reference TRBV5-1 and TRBJ2-5, reads KAGVTQTPRYLIKTRGQQVTLSCSPISGHRSVSWYQQTPGQGLQFLFEYFSETQRNKGNFPGRFSGRQFSNSRSEMNVSTLELGDSALYLCASSLLSPPKETQYFGPGTRLLVL.

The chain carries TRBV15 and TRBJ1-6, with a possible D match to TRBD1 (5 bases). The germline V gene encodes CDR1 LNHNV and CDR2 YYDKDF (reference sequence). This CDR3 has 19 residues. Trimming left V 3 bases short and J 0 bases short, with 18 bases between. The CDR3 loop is CATSSVFRGSDSYNSPLHF. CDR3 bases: TGTGCCACCAGCAGCGTCTTTAGGGGTAGTGACTCCTATAATTCACCCCTCCACTTT. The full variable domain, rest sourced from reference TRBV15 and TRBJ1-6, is DAMVIQNPRYQVTQFGKPVTLSCSQTLNHNVMYWYQQKSSQAPKLLFHYYDKDFNNEADTPDNFQSRRPNTSFCFLDIRSPGLGDTAMYLCATSSVFRGSDSYNSPLHFGNGTRLTVT.

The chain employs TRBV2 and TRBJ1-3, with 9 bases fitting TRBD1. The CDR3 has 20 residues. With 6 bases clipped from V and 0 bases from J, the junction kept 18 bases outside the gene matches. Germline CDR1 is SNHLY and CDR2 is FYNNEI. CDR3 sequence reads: CASSYPRTGEGKNSGNTIYF. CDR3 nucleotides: TGTGCCAGCAGCTACCCCCGGACAGGGGAGGGGAAGAACTCTGGAAACACCATATATTTT.